This TCR beta chain was sequenced for a study of blood T cells in healthy people across ages. Study-wide results and limits: Naive and antigen-experienced cells were not separated, limiting conclusive comparison. It was the long-lived donors that had more naive CD4+ cells and higher diversity than aged donors.

This CDR3 has 18 residues. Trimming shortened V by 6 bases and J by 11 bases, and 34 bases separated the two germline ends. A word on this clonotype: Its antigen remains unidentified.

The second PCR ran about 6 to 12 cycles with a sample-barcoded 5' primer and J-beta primers. The template-switch adaptor was a 5' adaptor with 12 random nucleotides. It tagged each cDNA molecule. Individual samples furnished no less than 3 million CDR3-containing paired-end reads apiece. TCRdb re-called the 5' RACE reads with MiXCR, one entry per CDR3 protein. The sample has 1.5 million to 2 million distinct CDR3 sequences; around half are singletons. The sequence came from a woman aged 35 to 49 in good health. J is TRBJ2-5 and V is TRBV12-3 or TRBV12-4; TRBD1 might be the D (6 bases). Sequenced material: blood. For the CDR3, the DNA is TGTGCCAGCAGGGCTTTCGGGGTTCCAGGGGCTTCAAGGAATGAGCAGTACTTC. Its protein is CASRAFGVPGASRNEQYF.